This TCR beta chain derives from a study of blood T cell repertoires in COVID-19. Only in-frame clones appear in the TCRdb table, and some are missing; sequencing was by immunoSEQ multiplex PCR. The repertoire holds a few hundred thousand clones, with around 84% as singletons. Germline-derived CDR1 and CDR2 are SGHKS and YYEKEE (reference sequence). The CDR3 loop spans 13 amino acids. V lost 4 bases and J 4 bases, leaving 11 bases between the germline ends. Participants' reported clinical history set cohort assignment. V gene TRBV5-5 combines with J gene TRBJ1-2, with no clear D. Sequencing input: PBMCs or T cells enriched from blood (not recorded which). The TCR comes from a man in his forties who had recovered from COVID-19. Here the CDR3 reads CASSARGGYGYTF. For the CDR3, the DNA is TGTGCCAGCAGCGCCCGGGGTGGCTATGGCTACACCTTC.